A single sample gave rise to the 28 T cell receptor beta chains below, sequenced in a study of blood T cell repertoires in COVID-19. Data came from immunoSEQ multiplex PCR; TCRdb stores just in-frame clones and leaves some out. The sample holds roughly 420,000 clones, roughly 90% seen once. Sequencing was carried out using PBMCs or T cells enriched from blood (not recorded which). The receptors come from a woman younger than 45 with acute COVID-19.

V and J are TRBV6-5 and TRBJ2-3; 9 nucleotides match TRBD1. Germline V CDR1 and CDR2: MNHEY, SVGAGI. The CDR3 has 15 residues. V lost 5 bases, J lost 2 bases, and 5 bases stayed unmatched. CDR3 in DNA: TGTGCCAGCAGTACCCGGGACAGGGACACAGATACGCAGTATTTT. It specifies CASSTRDRDTDTQYF.

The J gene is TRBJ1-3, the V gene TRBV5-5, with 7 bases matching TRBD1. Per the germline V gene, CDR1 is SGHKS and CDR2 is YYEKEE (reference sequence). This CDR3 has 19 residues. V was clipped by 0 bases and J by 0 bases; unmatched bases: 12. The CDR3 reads CASSLGSFIGTASGNTIYF. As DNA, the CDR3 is TGTGCCAGCAGCTTGGGATCTTTTATCGGGACAGCCTCTGGAAACACCATATATTTT.

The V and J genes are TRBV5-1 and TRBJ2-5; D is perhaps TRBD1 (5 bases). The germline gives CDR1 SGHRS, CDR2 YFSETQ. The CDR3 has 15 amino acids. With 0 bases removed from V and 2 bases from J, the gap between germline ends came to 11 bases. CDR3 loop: CASSLAPDTQETQYF. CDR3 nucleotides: TGCGCCAGCAGCTTGGCCCCGGACACTCAAGAGACCCAGTACTTC.

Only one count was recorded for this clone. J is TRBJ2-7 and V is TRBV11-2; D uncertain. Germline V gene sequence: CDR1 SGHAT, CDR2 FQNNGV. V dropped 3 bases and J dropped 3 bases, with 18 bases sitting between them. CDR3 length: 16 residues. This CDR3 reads CASSFPMGPNYYEQYF. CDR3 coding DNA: TGTGCCAGCAGCTTTCCGATGGGTCCCAACTACTACGAGCAGTACTTC.

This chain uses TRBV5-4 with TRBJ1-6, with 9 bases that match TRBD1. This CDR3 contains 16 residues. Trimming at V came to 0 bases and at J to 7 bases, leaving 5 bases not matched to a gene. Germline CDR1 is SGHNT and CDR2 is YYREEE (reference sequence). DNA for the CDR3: TGTGCCAGCAGCTTGGCCCCGACAGGGGGAAATTCACCCCTCCACTTT. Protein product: CASSLAPTGGNSPLHF.

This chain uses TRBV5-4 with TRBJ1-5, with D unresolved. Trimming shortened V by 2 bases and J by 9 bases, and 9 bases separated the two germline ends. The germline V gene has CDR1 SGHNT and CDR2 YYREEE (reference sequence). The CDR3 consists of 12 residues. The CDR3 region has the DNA TGTGCCAGCAGCTTCCCAGGTTCGCCCCAGCATTTT. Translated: CASSFPGSPQHF. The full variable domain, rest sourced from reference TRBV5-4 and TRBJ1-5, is ETGVTQSPTHLIKTRGQQVTLRCSSQSGHNTVSWYQQALGQGPQFIFQYYREEENGRGNFPPRFSGLQFPNYSSELNVNALELDDSALYLCASSFPGSPQHFGDGTRLSIL.

Written as DNA, the CDR3 is TGCGCCAGCAGCCATTGGGGAGGGGAAGGGCCCTACAATGAGCAGTTCTTC. This sequence encodes CASSHWGGEGPYNEQFF. This rearrangement joins TRBV4-1 to TRBJ2-1; 7 nucleotides match TRBD2. The J segment lost 2 bases and the V segment lost 3 bases, leaving 10 bases of the junction unmatched. CDR1 and CDR2 (germline): MGHRA, YSYEKL. This CDR3 has 17 amino acids.

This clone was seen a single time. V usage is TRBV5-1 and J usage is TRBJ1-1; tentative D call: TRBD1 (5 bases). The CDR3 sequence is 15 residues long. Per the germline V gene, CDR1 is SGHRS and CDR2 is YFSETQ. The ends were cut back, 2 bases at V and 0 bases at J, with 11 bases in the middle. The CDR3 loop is CASSLPTALNTEAFF. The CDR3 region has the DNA TGCGCCAGCAGCTTACCGACAGCTTTGAACACTGAAGCTTTCTTT.

The chain's CDR3 is CASSGQTYEQYF. CDR3 nucleotide sequence: TGTGCCAGCAGCGGACAGACTTACGAGCAGTACTTC. This chain connects TRBV2 to TRBJ2-7; D is possibly TRBD1 (6 bases). V was trimmed by 6 bases and J by 4 bases, leaving 10 bases between them. There are 12 residues in the CDR3. The V gene's germline CDR1 is SNHLY and CDR2 FYNNEI. Looking up the rest from reference TRBV2 and TRBJ2-7 gives the full variable domain: EPEVTQTPSHQVTQMGQEVILRCVPISNHLYFYWYRQILGQKVEFLVSFYNNEISEKSEIFDDQFSVERPDGSNFTLKIRSTKLEDSAMYFCASSGQTYEQYFGPGTRLTVT.

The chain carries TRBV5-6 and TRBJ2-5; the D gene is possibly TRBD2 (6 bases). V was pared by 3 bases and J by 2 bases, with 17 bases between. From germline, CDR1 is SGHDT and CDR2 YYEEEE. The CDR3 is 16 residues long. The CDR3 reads CASSSLPPLAQETQYF. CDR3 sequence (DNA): TGTGCCAGCAGCTCCCTCCCGCCTCTAGCGCAAGAGACCCAGTACTTC. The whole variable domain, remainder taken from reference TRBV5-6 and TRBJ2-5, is DAGVTQSPTHLIKTRGQQVTLRCSPKSGHDTVSWYQQALGQGPQFIFQYYEEEERQRGNFPDRFSGHQFPNYSSELNVNALLLGDSALYLCASSSLPPLAQETQYFGPGTRLLVL.

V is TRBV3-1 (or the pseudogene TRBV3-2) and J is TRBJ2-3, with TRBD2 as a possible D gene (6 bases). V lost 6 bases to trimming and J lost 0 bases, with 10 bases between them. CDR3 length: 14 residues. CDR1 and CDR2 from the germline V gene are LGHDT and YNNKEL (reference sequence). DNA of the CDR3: TGTGCCAGCAGACGGGGACTTAGCACAGATACGCAGTATTTT. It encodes CASRRGLSTDTQYF.

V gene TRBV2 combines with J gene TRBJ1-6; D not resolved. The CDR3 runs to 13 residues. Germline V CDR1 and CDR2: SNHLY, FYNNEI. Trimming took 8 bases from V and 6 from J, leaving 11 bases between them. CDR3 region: CASGVHINSPLHF. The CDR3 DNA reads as TGTGCCAGCGGAGTACATATTAATTCACCCCTCCACTTT.

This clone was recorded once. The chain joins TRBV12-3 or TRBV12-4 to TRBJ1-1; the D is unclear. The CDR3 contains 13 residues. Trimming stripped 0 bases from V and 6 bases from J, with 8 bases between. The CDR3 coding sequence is TGTGCCAGCAGTTTAGCGGTGGCAGCTGAAGCTTTCTTT. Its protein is CASSLAVAAEAFF.

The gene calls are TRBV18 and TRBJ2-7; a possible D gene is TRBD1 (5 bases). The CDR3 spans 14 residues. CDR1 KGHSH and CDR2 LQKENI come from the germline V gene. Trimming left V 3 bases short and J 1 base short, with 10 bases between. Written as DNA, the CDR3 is TGTGCCAGCTCACCTTCGACAGATTCCTACGAGCAGTACTTC. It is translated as CASSPSTDSYEQYF.

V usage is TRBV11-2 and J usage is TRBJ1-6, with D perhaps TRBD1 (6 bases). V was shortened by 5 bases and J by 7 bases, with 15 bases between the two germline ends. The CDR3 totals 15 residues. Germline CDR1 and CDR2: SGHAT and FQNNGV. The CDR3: CASSAFRGVNSPLHF. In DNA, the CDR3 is TGTGCCAGCAGCGCATTCAGGGGTGTAAATTCACCCCTCCACTTT.

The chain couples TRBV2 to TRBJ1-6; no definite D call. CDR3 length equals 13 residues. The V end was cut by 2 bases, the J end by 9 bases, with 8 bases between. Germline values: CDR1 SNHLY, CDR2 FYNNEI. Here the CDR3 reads CASSESRISPLHF. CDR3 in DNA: TGTGCCAGCAGTGAATCTAGGATTTCACCCCTCCACTTT.

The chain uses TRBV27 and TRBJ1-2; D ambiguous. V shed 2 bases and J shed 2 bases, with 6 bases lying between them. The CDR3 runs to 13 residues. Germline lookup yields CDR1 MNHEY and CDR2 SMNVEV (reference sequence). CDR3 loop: CASSLGPNYGYTF. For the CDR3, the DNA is TGTGCCAGCAGTTTAGGGCCCAACTATGGCTACACCTTC.

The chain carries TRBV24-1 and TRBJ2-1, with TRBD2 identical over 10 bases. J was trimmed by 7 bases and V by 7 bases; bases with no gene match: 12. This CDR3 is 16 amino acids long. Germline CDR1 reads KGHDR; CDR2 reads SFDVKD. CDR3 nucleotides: TGTGCCACCAGGGGGACTAGCGACGGCCGCCGGAATGAGCAGTTCTTC. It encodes CATRGTSDGRRNEQFF.

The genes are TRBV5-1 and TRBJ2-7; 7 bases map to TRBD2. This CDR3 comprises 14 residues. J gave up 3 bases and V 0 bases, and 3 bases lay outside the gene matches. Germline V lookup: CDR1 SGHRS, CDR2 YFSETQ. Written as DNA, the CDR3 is TGCGCCAGCAGCTTGGCTCCGGGGGGCTACGAGCAGTACTTC. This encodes CASSLAPGGYEQYF. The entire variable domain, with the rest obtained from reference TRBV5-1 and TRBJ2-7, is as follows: KAGVTQTPRYLIKTRGQQVTLSCSPISGHRSVSWYQQTPGQGLQFLFEYFSETQRNKGNFPGRFSGRQFSNSRSEMNVSTLELGDSALYLCASSLAPGGYEQYFGPGTRLTVT.

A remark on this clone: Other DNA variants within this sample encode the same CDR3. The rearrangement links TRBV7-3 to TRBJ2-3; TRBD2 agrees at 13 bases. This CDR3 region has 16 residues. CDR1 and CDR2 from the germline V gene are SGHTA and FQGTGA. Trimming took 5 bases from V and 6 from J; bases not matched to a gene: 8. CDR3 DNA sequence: TGTGCCAGCAGCCGGACTAGCGGGGGATCCACGGATACGCAGTATTTT. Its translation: CASSRTSGGSTDTQYF.

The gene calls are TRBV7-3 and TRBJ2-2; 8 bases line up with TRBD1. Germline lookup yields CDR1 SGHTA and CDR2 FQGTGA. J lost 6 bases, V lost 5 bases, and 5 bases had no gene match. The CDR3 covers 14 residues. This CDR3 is CASSRTGTAGELFF. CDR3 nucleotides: TGTGCCAGCAGCCGGACAGGGACAGCCGGGGAGCTGTTTTTT.

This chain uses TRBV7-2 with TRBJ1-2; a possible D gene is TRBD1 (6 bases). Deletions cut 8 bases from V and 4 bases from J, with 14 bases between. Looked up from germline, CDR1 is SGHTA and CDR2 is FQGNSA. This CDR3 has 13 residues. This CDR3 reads CASGGGGTYGYTF. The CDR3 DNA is TGTGCCAGCGGGGGCGGGGGCACCTATGGCTACACCTTC. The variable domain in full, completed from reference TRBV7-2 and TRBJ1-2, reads GAGVSQSPSNKVTEKGKDVELRCDPISGHTALYWYRQSLGQGLEFLIYFQGNSAPDKSGLPSDRFSAERTGGSVSTLTIQRTQQEDSAVYLCASGGGGTYGYTFGSGTRLTVV.

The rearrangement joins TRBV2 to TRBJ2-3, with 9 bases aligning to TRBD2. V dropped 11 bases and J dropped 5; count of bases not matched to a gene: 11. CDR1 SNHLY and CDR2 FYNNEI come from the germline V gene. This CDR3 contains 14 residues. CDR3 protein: CAEAGGPRGDTQYF. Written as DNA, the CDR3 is TGTGCCGAGGCGGGGGGGCCGAGGGGAGATACGCAGTATTTT.

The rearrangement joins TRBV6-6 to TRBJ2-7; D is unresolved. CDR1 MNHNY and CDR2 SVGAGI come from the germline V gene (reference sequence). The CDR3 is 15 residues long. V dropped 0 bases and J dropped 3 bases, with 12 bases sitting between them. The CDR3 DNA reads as TGTGCCAGCAGTTACTCCTTCGACACCCGCTACGAGCAGTACTTC. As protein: CASSYSFDTRYEQYF.

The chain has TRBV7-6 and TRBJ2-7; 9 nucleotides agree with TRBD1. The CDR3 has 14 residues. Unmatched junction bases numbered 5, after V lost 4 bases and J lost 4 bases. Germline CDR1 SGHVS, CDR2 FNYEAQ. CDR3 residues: CASSSTGQGYEQYF. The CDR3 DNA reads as TGTGCCAGCAGCTCCACGGGACAGGGTTACGAGCAGTACTTC.

CDR3 region: CAWSLGRGDQPQHF. CDR3 DNA: TGTGCCTGGAGTTTGGGCAGGGGGGATCAGCCCCAGCATTTT. The rearrangement links TRBV30 to TRBJ1-5; 7 bases align to TRBD1. This CDR3 has 14 amino acids. J gave up 5 bases and V 2 bases, and 6 bases lay outside the gene matches. Germline CDR1 and CDR2: GTSNPN and SVGIG (reference sequence).

Here the CDR3 reads CASSWGEGGAYGYTF. The DNA for the CDR3 is TGTGCCAGCAGCTGGGGGGAAGGGGGCGCCTATGGCTACACCTTC. This chain uses TRBV5-4 with TRBJ1-2; 7 nucleotides line up with TRBD1. This CDR3 spans 15 amino acids. Germline CDR1 reads SGHNT; CDR2 reads YYREEE (reference sequence). V shed 3 bases, J shed 4 bases, and the junction held 9 bases outside the gene matches.

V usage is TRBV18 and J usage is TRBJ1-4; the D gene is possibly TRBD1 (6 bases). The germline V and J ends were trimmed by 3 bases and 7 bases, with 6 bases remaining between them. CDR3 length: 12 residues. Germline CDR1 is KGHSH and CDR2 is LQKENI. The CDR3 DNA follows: TGTGCCAGCTCACCGGACAGTGAAAAACTGTTTTTT. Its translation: CASSPDSEKLFF.